This TCR beta chain was obtained from a study of T cell repertoires in cytomegalovirus infection. Study-level background: Alongside well-studied HLA-B-restricted CMV epitopes, recently identified HLA-C-restricted CMV epitopes were also used.

Trimming removed 5 bases at V and 2 bases at J, with 10 bases between. The germline gives CDR1 SEHNR, CDR2 FQNEAQ (reference sequence). The CDR3 length is 13 residues. Study-wide results and caveats: HLA-C-restricted TCR beta clonotypes specific for CMV led the ex vivo response.

TCRdb fed the reads into MiXCR, producing one record per CDR3 protein. The table includes approximately 50,000 distinct CDR3 sequences, around 19% detected once. This clonotype was seen more than once but under ten times. Its specificity is unknown. The clonotype originates from a human donor in good health (CMV status not recorded). Some clones in this sample may be carry-over from other donors' samples. The sequences come from CD8+ T cells from cultured PBMCs, collected from culture after CMV antigen stimulation. V gene TRBV7-9 combines with J gene TRBJ2-7, with a weak D call TRBD1 (5 bases). CDR3 region: CASSPGHPYEQYF. In DNA, the CDR3 is TGTGCCAGCAGCCCCGGACATCCCTACGAGCAGTACTTC.